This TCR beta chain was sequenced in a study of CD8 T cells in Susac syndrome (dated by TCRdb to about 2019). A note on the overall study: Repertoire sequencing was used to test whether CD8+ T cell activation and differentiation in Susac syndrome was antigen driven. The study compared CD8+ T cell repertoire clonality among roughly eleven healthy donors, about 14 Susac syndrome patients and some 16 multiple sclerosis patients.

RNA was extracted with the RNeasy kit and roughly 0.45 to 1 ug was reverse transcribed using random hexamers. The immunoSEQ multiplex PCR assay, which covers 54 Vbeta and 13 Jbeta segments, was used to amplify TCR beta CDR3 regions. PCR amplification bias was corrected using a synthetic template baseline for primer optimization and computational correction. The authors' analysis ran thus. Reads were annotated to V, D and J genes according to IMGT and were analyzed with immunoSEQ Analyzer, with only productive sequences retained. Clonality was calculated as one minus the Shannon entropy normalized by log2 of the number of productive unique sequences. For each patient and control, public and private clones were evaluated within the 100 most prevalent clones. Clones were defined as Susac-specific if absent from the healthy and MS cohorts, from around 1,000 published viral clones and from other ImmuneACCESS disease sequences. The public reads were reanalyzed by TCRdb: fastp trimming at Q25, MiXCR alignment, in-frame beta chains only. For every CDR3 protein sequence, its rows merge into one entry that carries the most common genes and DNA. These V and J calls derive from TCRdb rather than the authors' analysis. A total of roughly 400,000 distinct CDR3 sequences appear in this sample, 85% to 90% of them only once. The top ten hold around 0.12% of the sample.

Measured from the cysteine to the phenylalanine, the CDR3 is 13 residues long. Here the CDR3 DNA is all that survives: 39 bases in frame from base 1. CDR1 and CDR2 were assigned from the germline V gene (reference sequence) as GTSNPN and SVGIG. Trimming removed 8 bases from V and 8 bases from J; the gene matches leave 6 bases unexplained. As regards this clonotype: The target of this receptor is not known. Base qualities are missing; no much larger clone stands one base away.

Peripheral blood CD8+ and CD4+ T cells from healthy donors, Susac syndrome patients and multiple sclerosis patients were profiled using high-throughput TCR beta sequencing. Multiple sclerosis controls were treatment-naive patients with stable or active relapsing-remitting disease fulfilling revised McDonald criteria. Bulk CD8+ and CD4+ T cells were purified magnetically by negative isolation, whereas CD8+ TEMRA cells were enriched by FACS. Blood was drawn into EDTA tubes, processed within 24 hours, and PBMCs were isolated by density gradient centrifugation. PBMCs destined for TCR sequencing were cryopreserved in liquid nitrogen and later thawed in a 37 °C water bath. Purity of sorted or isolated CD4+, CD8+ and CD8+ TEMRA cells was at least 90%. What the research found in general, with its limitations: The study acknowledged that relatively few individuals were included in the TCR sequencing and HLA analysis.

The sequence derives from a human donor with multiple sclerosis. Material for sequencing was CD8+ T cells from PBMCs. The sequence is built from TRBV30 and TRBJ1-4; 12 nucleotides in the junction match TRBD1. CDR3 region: CAGGTGGREKLFF. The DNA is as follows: TGTGCCGGTGGGACAGGGGGCCGAGAAAAACTGTTTTTT.